This is a list of T cell receptor beta chains from one sample in a study of early T cells in non-severe SARS-CoV-2 infection. MiXCR, applied by TCRdb to the 5' RACE reads, yields one record per CDR3 protein. The table records about 59,000 distinct CDR3 sequences, 13% of them present only once. The specimen was whole blood, collected at baseline. The receptor source for this set is an adult who was a healthcare worker with PCR-confirmed SARS-CoV-2 infection or an uninfected control (not recorded which). CDR3s include the opening cysteine and the closing phenylalanine or tryptophan. The order of the fields is CDR3 protein, clone size, V gene. Clone size is not always given. Where it is, it says once, few, many or a class for expanded clones.

CDR3 protein: CSARDSAVSYEQYF; clone size: -; V gene: TRBV20-1
CDR3 protein: CASRALGGRNTEAFF; clone size: many; V gene: TRBV2
CDR3 protein: CASSALLDGATQYF; clone size: -; V gene: TRBV7-9
CDR3 protein: CASSFDSGANVLTF; clone size: few; V gene: TRBV5-1
CDR3 protein: CASSAQGGPGETQYF; clone size: few; V gene: TRBV7-3
CDR3 protein: CASLGQGSNEQFF; clone size: -; V gene: TRBV6-1
CDR3 protein: CATRRGYNSPLHF; clone size: many; V gene: TRBV15
CDR3 protein: CASSPLDTGELFF; clone size: many; V gene: TRBV7-9
CDR3 protein: CASIPSGGINYGYTF; clone size: many; V gene: TRBV28
CDR3 protein: CASRLEAGTFYNEQFF; clone size: many; V gene: TRBV7-9
CDR3 protein: CATRAGGTSRYEQFF; clone size: many; V gene: TRBV24-1
CDR3 protein: CASSSPRHLEQYF; clone size: few; V gene: TRBV7-2
CDR3 protein: CASSSPLGAGRREKLFF; clone size: many; V gene: TRBV28
CDR3 protein: CASSLEGSRNYEQYF; clone size: -; V gene: TRBV11-3
CDR3 protein: CASSLVNNEQFF; clone size: few; V gene: TRBV5-1